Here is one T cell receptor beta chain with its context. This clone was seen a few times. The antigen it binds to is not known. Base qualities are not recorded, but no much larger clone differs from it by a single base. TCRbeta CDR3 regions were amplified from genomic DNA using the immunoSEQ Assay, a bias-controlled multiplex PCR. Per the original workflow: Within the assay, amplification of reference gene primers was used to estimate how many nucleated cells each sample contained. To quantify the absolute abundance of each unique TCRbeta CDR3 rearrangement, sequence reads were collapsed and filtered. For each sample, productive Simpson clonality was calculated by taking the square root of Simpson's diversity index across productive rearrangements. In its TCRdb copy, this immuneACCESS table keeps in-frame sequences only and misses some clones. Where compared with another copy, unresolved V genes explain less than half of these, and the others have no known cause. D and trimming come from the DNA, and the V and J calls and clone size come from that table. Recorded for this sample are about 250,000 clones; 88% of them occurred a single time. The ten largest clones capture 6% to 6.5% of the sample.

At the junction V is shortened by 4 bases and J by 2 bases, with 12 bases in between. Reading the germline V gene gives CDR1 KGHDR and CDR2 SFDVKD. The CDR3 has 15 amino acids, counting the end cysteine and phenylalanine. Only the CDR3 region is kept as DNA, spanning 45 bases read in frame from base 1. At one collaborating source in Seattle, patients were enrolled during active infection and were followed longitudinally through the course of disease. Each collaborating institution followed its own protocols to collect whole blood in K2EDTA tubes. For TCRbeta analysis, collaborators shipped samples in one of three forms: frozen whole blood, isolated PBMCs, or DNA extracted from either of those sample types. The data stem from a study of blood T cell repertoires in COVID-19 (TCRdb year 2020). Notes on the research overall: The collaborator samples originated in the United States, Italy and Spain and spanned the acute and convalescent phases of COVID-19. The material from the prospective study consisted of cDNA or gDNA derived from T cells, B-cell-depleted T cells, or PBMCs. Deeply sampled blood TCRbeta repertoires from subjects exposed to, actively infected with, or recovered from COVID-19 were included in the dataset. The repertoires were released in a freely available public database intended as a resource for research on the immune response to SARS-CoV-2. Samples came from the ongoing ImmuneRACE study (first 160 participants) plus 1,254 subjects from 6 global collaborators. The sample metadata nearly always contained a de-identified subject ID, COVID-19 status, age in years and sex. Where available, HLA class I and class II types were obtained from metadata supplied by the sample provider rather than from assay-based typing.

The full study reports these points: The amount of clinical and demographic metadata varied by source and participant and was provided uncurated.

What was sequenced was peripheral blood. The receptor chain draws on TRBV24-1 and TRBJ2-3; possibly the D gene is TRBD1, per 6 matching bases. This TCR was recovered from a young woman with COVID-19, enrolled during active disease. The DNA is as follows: TGTGCCACCAGTGACACGGGGACACTCACAGATACGCAGTATTTT. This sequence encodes CATSDTGTLTDTQYF.